In its sample, the clone carrying this TCR beta chain was seen many times. MiXCR, run by TCRdb on the 5' RACE reads, gives a single entry per CDR3 protein. The data hold around 27,000 distinct CDR3 sequences, with roughly 3.9% observed a single time. The data belong to a study of early T cells in non-severe SARS-CoV-2 infection. Looked up from germline, CDR1 is SQVTM and CDR2 is ANQGSEA. Trimming took off 7 bases at V and 6 bases at J, with 25 bases between the two ends. This CDR3 is 16 amino acids long. The sequence derives from an adult who was a healthcare worker with PCR-confirmed SARS-CoV-2 infection or an uninfected control (not recorded which). Input material: whole blood. The V gene is TRBV29-1, the J gene TRBJ2-1; D is possibly TRBD2 (5 bases). CDR3 nucleotides: TGCAGCGCCCCCCCAAAGGAGCGGAAGAGGTCCAATGAGCAGTTCTTC. This sequence encodes CSAPPKERKRSNEQFF.